These 5 T cell receptor beta chains were sequenced from one sample in a study of early T cells in non-severe SARS-CoV-2 infection (dated by TCRdb to the early 2020s). Libraries were built with 5' RACE. This sample was sequenced with a NextSeq 500. TCRdb trimmed public reads at Q25 via fastp, called clones via MiXCR and kept in-frame beta chains. Rows merge per CDR3 protein into single entries with the most common DNA and genes. Here the sample has about 52,000 distinct CDR3 sequences; around 8% occur a single time. 8.5% to 10% of the sample rests with the top ten. Sequences were obtained from whole blood. These receptors all stem from an adult who was a healthcare worker with PCR-confirmed SARS-CoV-2 infection or an uninfected control (not recorded which).

In its sample, this clonotype was seen a few times. The chain combines TRBV19 with TRBJ1-1; D unresolved. Trimming removed 3 bases at V and 5 bases at J, with 13 bases between. This CDR3 spans 14 amino acids. The germline V gene has CDR1 LNHDA and CDR2 SQIVND (reference sequence). This CDR3 reads CASSIVTVRTEAFF. In DNA, the CDR3 is TGTGCCAGTAGTATCGTGACCGTCAGGACTGAAGCTTTCTTT.

There are a few counts of this clonotype. The chain joins TRBV11-2 to TRBJ2-2, with 10 bases aligning to TRBD1. CDR3 length: 14 amino acids. Germline V gives CDR1 SGHAT, CDR2 FQNNGV. J was trimmed by 5 bases and V by 5 bases; bases with no gene match: 2. The CDR3 spells CASSRTGGTGELFF. Written as DNA, the CDR3 is TGTGCCAGCAGCCGGACAGGGGGAACCGGGGAGCTGTTTTTT.

This clonotype was found many times. The chain employs TRBV7-9 and TRBJ1-5; a weak D match, TRBD1 (6 bases). CDR1 and CDR2 from the germline V gene are SEHNR and FQNEAQ (reference sequence). The CDR3 extends over 14 amino acids. V was shortened by 5 bases and J by 7 bases, with 15 bases between the two germline ends. DNA for the CDR3: TGTGCCAGCAGCCAACAGGGTTATGAACAGCCCCAGCATTTT. Residues: CASSQQGYEQPQHF.

The chain recombines TRBV11-3 with TRBJ2-2, with unresolved D. There are 13 residues in the CDR3. Trimming stripped 1 base from V and 7 bases from J, with 7 bases between. Germline CDR1 and CDR2: SGHNT and YENEEA. DNA for the CDR3: TGTGCCAGCAGCTTAGGAGTAATCGGGGAGCTGTTTTTT. As protein: CASSLGVIGELFF.

The rearrangement links TRBV2 to TRBJ2-2; 8 nucleotides match TRBD2. Germline assignment: CDR1 SNHLY and CDR2 FYNNEI. The CDR3 sequence is 12 residues long. Trimming took 6 bases from V and 8 from J; bases not matched to a gene: 2. CDR3: CASRSGSGELFF. The DNA of the CDR3 is TGTGCCAGCAGGAGCGGGAGTGGGGAGCTGTTTTTT.